A selection of T cell receptor beta chains follows, all from one sample in a study of CD8 T cell repertoires and HIV-1 epitope variants. Data came from immunoSEQ multiplex PCR; TCRdb stores just in-frame clones and leaves some out. The profile shows about 4,900 clones, 67% of them singletons. No antigen has been identified for these receptors. Source material: cultured CD8+ T cells derived from PBMCs. All receptors come from a male donor with HIV. Each CDR3 is given without its conserved first and last residue. The order of the fields is clone size, V gene, D gene, CDR3 protein. D genes are given only for firm matches. Size values are once, few and many counts, or a class for expanded clones, and some rows have none.

>.|TRBV27|.
ASGDEKLF
>.|TRBV7-2|.
ASTQTQETQY
>few|TRBV7-9|.
ASSPTGSYGYT
>.|TRBV5-4|.
ASSFREGNSPLH
>.|TRBV18|TRBD2
ASSPGLAVYEQY
>.|TRBV7-9|.
ASSSNPTTSNEQF
>.|TRBV28|.
ASSADGNYGYT
>.|TRBV27|TRBD2
ASSLGLAGGEQY
>.|TRBV21-1|.
ASSGKTQGINSNQPQH
>medium-sized|TRBV4-1|.
ASSRILDYEQY
>.|TRBV11-2|.
ASGKGGPSNTEAF
>.|TRBV5-1|.
ASSLWGANEKLF
>.|TRBV27|TRBD1
ASSLGQGATKTQY
>.|TRBV6-5|.
ASSYFKQGYEQY
>.|TRBV11-2|.
ASSLEEYYYEQY
>.|TRBV30|TRBD1
AWSVRQGYEQY
>.|TRBV5-1|.
ASSLGGTDEKLF
>.|TRBV7-9|.
ASSLANSPGVYEQY
>.|TRBV7-1|.
ASSGSTRAAREGKTYGYT
>few|TRBV7-4|TRBD1
ASATGDEQY
>.|TRBV28|.
ASSLGQQNTEAF
>.|TRBV6-1|.
ASSEVRSYNSPLH
>.|TRBV9|.
ASSGTGTGNEKLF
>.|TRBV11-2|TRBD1
ASSLGQGKFEAF
>.|TRBV5-1|TRBD2
ASSPLGSGSYNEQF
>.|TRBV6-5|.
ASSYSEGNPYEQY
>.|TRBV27|TRBD2
ASRTDGGAGETQY
>few|TRBV7-9|.
ASSPLWNEQF
>.|TRBV9|TRBD1
ASSPHSGTGGAFFSFTEAF
>.|TRBV7-4|.
ASSYLRARKTYGYT
>.|TRBV28|TRBD1
ASSNAPQGRVIYGYT
>.|TRBV7-2|.
ASSLEGDPSYEQY
>.|TRBV7-7|.
ASSLTQGLSYEQY
>once|TRBV6-5|.
ASTLVSGANVLT
>.|TRBV28|.
ASSPSSSNQPQH
>.|TRBV10-3|.
AISESKADWLYNEQF
>.|TRBV7-2|TRBD1
ASSLVGGAYNEQF
>.|TRBV4-1|.
ASSPGEGGYNEQF
>.|TRBV28|.
ASSLVEGYQH
>.|TRBV4-2|TRBD1
ASSQMTGTDEKLF
>few|TRBV28|.
ASSPDRLRNYGYT
>.|TRBV11-2|.
ASSGPGSLEAF
>.|TRBV15|TRBD2
ATSSSLAGLTDTQY
>.|TRBV19|.
ASSIVQGENEQF
>.|TRBV28|TRBD1
ASSSSGTGSTSEQF
>.|TRBV6-5|.
ASSYSGVGANVLT